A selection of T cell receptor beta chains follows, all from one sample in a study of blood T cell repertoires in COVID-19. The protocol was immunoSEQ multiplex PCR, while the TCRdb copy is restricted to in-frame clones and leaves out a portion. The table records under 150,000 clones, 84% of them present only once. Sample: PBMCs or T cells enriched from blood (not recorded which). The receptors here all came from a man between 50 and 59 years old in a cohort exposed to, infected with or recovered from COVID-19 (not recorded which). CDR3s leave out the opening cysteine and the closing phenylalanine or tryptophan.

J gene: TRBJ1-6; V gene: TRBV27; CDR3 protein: ASSSGQGTSPLH
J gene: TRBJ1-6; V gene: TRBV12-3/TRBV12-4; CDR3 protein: ASSLGQRPLH
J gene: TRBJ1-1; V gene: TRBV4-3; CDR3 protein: ASSPTTAGTGSTAF
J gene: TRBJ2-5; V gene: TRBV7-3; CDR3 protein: ASSLYGGETQY
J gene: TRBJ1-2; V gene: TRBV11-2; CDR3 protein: ASSLGALDYGYT
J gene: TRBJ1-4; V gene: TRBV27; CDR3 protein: ASSFPGTGVPEEKLF
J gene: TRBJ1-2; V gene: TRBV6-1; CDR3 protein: ASSDWDRFNYGYT
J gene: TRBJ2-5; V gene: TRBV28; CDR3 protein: ASSSLINWETQY
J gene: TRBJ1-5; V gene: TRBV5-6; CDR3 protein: ASSLYPQGPDQPQH
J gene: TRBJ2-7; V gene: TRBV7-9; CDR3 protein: ASSLGTLEQY
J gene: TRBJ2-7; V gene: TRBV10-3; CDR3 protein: AISGKNYEQY
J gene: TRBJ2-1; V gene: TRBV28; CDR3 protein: ASSTTQGWVNEQF
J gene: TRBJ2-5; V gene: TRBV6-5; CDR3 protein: ASSYSPAGGPETQY
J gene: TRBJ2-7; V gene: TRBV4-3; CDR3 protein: ASSPSQGATYEQY
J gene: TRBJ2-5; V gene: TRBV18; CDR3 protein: ASSMGLAGGETQY
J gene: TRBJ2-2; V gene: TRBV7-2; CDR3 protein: ASTELANTGELF
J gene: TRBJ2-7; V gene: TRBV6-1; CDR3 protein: ASSEEAGRPYEQY